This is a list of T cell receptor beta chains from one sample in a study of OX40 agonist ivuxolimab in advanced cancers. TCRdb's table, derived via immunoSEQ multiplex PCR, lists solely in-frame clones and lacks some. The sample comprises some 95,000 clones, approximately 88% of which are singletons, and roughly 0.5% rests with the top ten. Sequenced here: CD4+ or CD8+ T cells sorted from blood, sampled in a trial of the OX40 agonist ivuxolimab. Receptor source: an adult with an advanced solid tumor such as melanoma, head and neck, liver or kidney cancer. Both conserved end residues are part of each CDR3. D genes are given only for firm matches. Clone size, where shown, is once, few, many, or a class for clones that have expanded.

CDR3aa: CASSLSHVQGFNYGYTF
CDR3nt: TGTGCCAGCAGTTTATCCCATGTACAGGGATTTAACTATGGCTACACCTTC
abundance: -
d_gene: -
v_gene: TRBV27
j_gene: TRBJ1-2

CDR3aa: CASSLTPEGVNYEQYF
CDR3nt: TGTGCCAGCAGTTTAACCCCGGAGGGCGTTAACTACGAGCAGTACTTC
abundance: once
d_gene: -
v_gene: TRBV27
j_gene: TRBJ2-7

CDR3aa: CASSLRAPDEKLFF
CDR3nt: TGTGCCAGCAGCCTACGGGCGCCGGATGAAAAACTGTTTTTT
abundance: -
d_gene: -
v_gene: TRBV7-9
j_gene: TRBJ1-4

CDR3aa: CASSFDSYQPQHF
CDR3nt: TGTGCCAGCAGTTTTGACAGCTATCAGCCCCAGCATTTT
abundance: -
d_gene: -
v_gene: TRBV27
j_gene: TRBJ1-5

CDR3aa: CASSLLQSGNTEAFF
CDR3nt: TGTGCCAGCAGCTTATTACAGTCTGGGAACACTGAAGCTTTCTTT
abundance: once
d_gene: -
v_gene: TRBV7-3
j_gene: TRBJ1-1

CDR3aa: CASSPQGLNTEAFF
CDR3nt: TGTGCCAGTAGTCCTCAGGGGCTGAACACTGAAGCTTTCTTT
abundance: -
d_gene: -
v_gene: TRBV19
j_gene: TRBJ1-1

CDR3aa: CASSSRTEVKNIQYF
CDR3nt: TGTGCCAGCAGCTCGAGGACAGAAGTCAAAAACATTCAGTACTTC
abundance: -
d_gene: -
v_gene: TRBV11-1
j_gene: TRBJ2-4

CDR3aa: CASSSDSGQPQHF
CDR3nt: TGTGCCAGCAGCTCCGACTCGGGGCAGCCCCAGCATTTT
abundance: -
d_gene: -
v_gene: TRBV7-3
j_gene: TRBJ1-5

CDR3aa: CASARSNTEAFF
CDR3nt: TGCGCCAGCGCCCGGAGTAACACTGAAGCTTTCTTT
abundance: -
d_gene: -
v_gene: TRBV5-1
j_gene: TRBJ1-1

CDR3aa: CSVDLLSGGPPDTGELFF
CDR3nt: TGCAGCGTTGATTTGTTGAGCGGGGGTCCCCCGGACACCGGGGAGCTGTTTTTT
abundance: -
d_gene: TRBD2
v_gene: TRBV29-1
j_gene: TRBJ2-2

CDR3aa: CASSLRRRGRWSEAFF
CDR3nt: TGTGCCAGCAGCTTAAGGCGGAGGGGGCGATGGAGTGAAGCTTTCTTT
abundance: -
d_gene: TRBD1
v_gene: TRBV7-2
j_gene: TRBJ1-1

CDR3aa: CASRDDVPGELFF
CDR3nt: TGTGCCAGCAGAGACGATGTCCCCGGGGAGCTGTTTTTT
abundance: -
d_gene: -
v_gene: TRBV2
j_gene: TRBJ2-2

CDR3aa: CAPWGDRNYTGELFF
CDR3nt: TGCGCCCCCTGGGGGGACAGGAACTATACCGGGGAGCTGTTTTTT
abundance: -
d_gene: TRBD1
v_gene: TRBV23-1
j_gene: TRBJ2-2

CDR3aa: CASSLGQGAYEQYF
CDR3nt: TGTGCCAGCAGCTTAGGACAGGGGGCCTACGAGCAGTACTTC
abundance: -
d_gene: TRBD1
v_gene: TRBV7-2
j_gene: TRBJ2-7

CDR3aa: CASSFPRGDREETQYF
CDR3nt: TGTGCCAGCAGTTTCCCTCGAGGGGACAGAGAAGAGACCCAGTACTTC
abundance: -
d_gene: TRBD1
v_gene: TRBV28
j_gene: TRBJ2-5